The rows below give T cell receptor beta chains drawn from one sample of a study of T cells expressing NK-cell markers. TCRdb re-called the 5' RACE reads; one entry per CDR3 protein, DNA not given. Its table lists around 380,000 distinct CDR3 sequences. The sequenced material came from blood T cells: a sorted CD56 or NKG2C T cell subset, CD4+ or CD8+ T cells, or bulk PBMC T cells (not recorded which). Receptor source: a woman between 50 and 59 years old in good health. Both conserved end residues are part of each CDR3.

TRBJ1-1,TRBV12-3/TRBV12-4,CASSLDRASNTEAFF
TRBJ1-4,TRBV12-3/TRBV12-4,CASSLAGTQTGKLFF
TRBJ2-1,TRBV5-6,CASSLQGGAYNEQFF
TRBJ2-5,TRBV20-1,CSARDQLGGETQYF
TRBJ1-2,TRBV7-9,CASSLWRRDLTNYGYTF
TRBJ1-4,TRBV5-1,CASSLPKGEKLFF
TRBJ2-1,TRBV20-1,CSARGPIQPKPFF
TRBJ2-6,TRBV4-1,CASSQPSGGPFSGANVLTF
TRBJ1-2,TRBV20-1,CSAVNRGTNYGYTF
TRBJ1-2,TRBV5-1,CASSVLEGGYTF
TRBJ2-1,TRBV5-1,CASSLRDSYNEQFF
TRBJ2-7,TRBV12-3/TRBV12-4,CASSVAERPYEQYF
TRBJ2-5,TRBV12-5,CASGLESGLQETQYF
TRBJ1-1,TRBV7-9,CASSTGSRGWNTEAFF
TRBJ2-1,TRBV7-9,CASSPPGVSNNEQFF
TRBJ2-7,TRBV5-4,CASSPGTLRNYEQYF
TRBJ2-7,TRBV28,CASRRPGDNPYEQYF